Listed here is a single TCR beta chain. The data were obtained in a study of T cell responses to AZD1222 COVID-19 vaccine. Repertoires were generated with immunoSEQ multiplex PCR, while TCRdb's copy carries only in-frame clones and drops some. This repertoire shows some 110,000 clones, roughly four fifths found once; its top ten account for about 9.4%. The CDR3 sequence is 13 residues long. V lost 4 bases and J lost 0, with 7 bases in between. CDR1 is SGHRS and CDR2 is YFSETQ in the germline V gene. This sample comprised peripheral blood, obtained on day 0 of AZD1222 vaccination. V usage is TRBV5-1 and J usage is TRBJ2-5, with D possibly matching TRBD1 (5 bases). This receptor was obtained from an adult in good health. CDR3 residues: CASSADNQETQYF. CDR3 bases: TGCGCCAGCAGCGCGGACAACCAAGAGACCCAGTACTTC.